Following are 15 T cell receptor beta chains from one sample sequenced in a study of T-cell reconstitution after alpha-beta-depleted transplantation in children. Library preparation (for TCRbeta) was performed with unique molecular identifiers. TCRdb used MiXCR to reprocess the PCR reads, holding one entry per CDR3 protein. The sample holds some 26,000 distinct CDR3 sequences, about a sixth seen once. The sequencing used PBMCs, mostly from graft donor cells, collected 60 days after TCRalphabeta/CD19-depleted stem cell transplant. The receptors here all came from a male patient between 2 and 10 years old who had a stem cell transplant for acute lymphoblastic leukemia, so the T cells may come from the graft donor.

This clonotype was detected only a few times. The chain links TRBV4-3 to TRBJ2-3, with 13 bases fitting TRBD2. Germline V gene lookup returns CDR1 LGHNA and CDR2 YSLEER. After removal of 4 bases from V and 4 bases from J, the junction contained 11 bases not matched to a gene. CDR3 size: 18 residues. CDR3 loop: CASSPLPGLAGKADTQYF. CDR3 nucleotides: TGCGCCAGCAGCCCCCTTCCGGGACTAGCGGGGAAGGCAGATACGCAGTATTTT.

This clonotype was observed at least ten times. The chain joins TRBV29-1 to TRBJ1-1; D gene ambiguous. The germline V gene encodes CDR1 SQVTM and CDR2 ANQGSEA. The CDR3 is 13 residues long. Trimming took off 5 bases at V and 3 bases at J, with 13 bases between the two ends. For the CDR3, the DNA is TGCAGCGTTTCAACTAGGGCTGACACTGAAGCTTTCTTT. It encodes CSVSTRADTEAFF.

This clonotype has at least ten counts. The chain carries TRBV5-1 and TRBJ2-5, with 7 bases matching TRBD1. The CDR3 has 14 amino acids. CDR1 and CDR2 (germline): SGHRS, YFSETQ. The J segment lost 2 bases and the V segment lost 6 bases, leaving 7 bases of the junction unmatched. The CDR3 region is CASTRDSRQETQYF. The CDR3 DNA follows: TGCGCCAGCACCAGGGACAGCCGTCAAGAGACCCAGTACTTC. Full variable domain (remainder filled in from reference TRBV5-1 and TRBJ2-5): KAGVTQTPRYLIKTRGQQVTLSCSPISGHRSVSWYQQTPGQGLQFLFEYFSETQRNKGNFPGRFSGRQFSNSRSEMNVSTLELGDSALYLCASTRDSRQETQYFGPGTRLLVL.

This clonotype has a count of ten or more. The rearrangement links TRBV3-1 to TRBJ1-1; possibly TRBD1 for D (6 bases). Germline lookup yields CDR1 LGHDT and CDR2 YNNKEL (reference sequence). The V gene lost 3 bases and the J gene lost 4 bases, with 18 bases spanning the gap. The length of the CDR3 is 16 residues. The CDR3 bases are TGTGCCAGCAGCCACAATCAATGGACAGTTTCCACTGAAGCTTTCTTT. Its protein is CASSHNQWTVSTEAFF.

CDR3 sequence (DNA): TGTGCCAGCAGTCTAAAGCGTTCACCCCTCCACTTT. The encoded protein is CASSLKRSPLHF. The rearrangement uses TRBV28 and TRBJ1-6; D is ambiguous. V lost 5 bases and J 9 bases, leaving 8 bases between the germline ends. The CDR3 spans 12 residues. The germline CDR1 and CDR2 sequences are MDHEN and SYDVKM.

There are many counts of this clonotype. This rearrangement joins TRBV11-3 to TRBJ2-3, with TRBD1 as a possible D gene (6 bases). The V end lost 1 base, the J end lost 8 bases, and 13 bases lay between the germline ends. Germline values: CDR1 SGHNT, CDR2 YENEEA. This CDR3 has 14 amino acids. This chain's CDR3 is CASSLGQAHATQYF. CDR3 nucleotides: TGTGCCAGCAGCTTAGGACAGGCCCATGCTACGCAGTATTTT.

This clonotype was observed many times. The CDR3 here is CASSLGGFTYNEQFF. The CDR3 DNA sequence: TGTGCCAGCAGCTTGGGAGGTTTCACCTACAATGAGCAGTTCTTC. This chain joins TRBV5-6 and TRBJ2-1; D is ambiguous. V lost 0 bases and J 2 bases, leaving 9 bases between the germline ends. This CDR3 contains 15 residues. Germline CDR1 is SGHDT and CDR2 is YYEEEE.

This clonotype was counted only a few times. The chain links TRBV5-1 to TRBJ1-1; 9 nucleotides match TRBD1. The CDR3 totals 14 residues. The V segment lost 4 bases and the J segment 1 base; nucleotides outside the gene matches: 2. CDR1 and CDR2 (germline): SGHRS, YFSETQ. For the CDR3, the DNA is TGCGCCAGCAGCGTGGGACAGGGGAACACTGAAGCTTTCTTT. It codes for CASSVGQGNTEAFF.

The CDR3 DNA follows: TGTGCCAGCAATAAAGGCCGGGACGAGGGGAACACTGAAGCTTTCTTT. Protein: CASNKGRDEGNTEAFF. The chain is built from TRBV6-1 and TRBJ1-1; D is possibly TRBD1 (5 bases). Trimming took 7 bases from V and 1 from J, leaving 19 bases between them. The CDR3 loop spans 16 amino acids. From germline, CDR1 is MNHNS and CDR2 SASEGT.

Ten or more counts support this clonotype. The chain uses TRBV28 and TRBJ2-7; D is undetermined. Germline V gene lookup returns CDR1 MDHEN and CDR2 SYDVKM. V was shortened by 6 bases and J by 3 bases, with 9 bases between the two germline ends. This CDR3 has 12 amino acids. The chain's CDR3 is CASRKRIYEQYF. CDR3 nucleotide sequence: TGTGCCAGCAGGAAAAGAATCTACGAGCAGTACTTC.

Comment on this clonotype: The conserved closing phenylalanine or tryptophan is absent in this CDR3, likely reflecting a read error. The chain recombines TRBV6-1 with TRBJ1-5; 9 nucleotides line up with TRBD1. Germline-derived CDR1 and CDR2 are MNHNS and SASEGT. J lost 4 bases, V lost 6 bases, and 10 bases had no gene match. The CDR3 contains 16 residues. The CDR3 DNA follows: TGTGCCAGCAGCGATCAACAGGGGGCTGGAAATCAGCCCCAGCATTGT. It translates to CASSDQQGAGNQPQHC.

The chain joins TRBV9 to TRBJ1-6; D might be TRBD1 (6 bases). There are 15 residues in the CDR3. Germline loops: CDR1 SGDLS, CDR2 YYNGEE. V was shortened by 6 bases and J by 7 bases, with 17 bases between the two germline ends. The CDR3 sequence is CASNLEGGKNSPLHF. The CDR3 DNA reads as TGTGCCAGCAACCTTGAAGGGGGAAAGAATTCACCCCTCCACTTT.

The chain has TRBV20-1 and TRBJ2-7; 12 nucleotides line up with TRBD1. The V gene's germline CDR1 is DFQATT and CDR2 SNEGSKA (reference sequence). The CDR3 is 13 residues long. V lost 7 bases to trimming and J lost 5 bases; unmatched junction nucleotides: 6. The CDR3 DNA reads TGCAGTGGGTGGGGACAGGGGGCCAACGAGCAGTACTTC. Encoded protein: CSGWGQGANEQYF.

There are a few counts of this clonotype. V is TRBV7-8 and J is TRBJ2-4; possibly TRBD2 for D (6 bases). This CDR3 has 15 residues. Trimming pared 1 base from V and 4 bases from J, leaving 11 bases between. Per germline, CDR1 SGHVS and CDR2 FQNEAQ. In DNA, the CDR3 is TGTGCCAGCAGCTTAGAGGCCGGAGGGAAAAACATTCAGTACTTC. Its translation is CASSLEAGGKNIQYF. Drawing the rest from reference TRBV7-8 and TRBJ2-4, the complete variable domain is GAGVSQSPRYKVAKRGQDVALRCDPISGHVSLFWYQQALGQGPEFLTYFQNEAQLDKSGLPSDRFFAERPEGSVSTLKIQRTQQEDSAVYLCASSLEAGGKNIQYFGAGTRLSVL.

This clonotype appeared many times. The chain uses TRBV15 and TRBJ2-3; D is possibly TRBD2 (6 bases). The CDR3 consists of 17 residues. V dropped 1 base and J dropped 2 bases, with 16 bases sitting between them. In germline, CDR1 is LNHNV, CDR2 YYDKDF (reference sequence). CDR3 loop: CATSRGGGDSYTDTQYF. In DNA form, the CDR3 reads TGTGCCACCAGCAGAGGAGGCGGGGACTCCTACACAGATACGCAGTATTTT.